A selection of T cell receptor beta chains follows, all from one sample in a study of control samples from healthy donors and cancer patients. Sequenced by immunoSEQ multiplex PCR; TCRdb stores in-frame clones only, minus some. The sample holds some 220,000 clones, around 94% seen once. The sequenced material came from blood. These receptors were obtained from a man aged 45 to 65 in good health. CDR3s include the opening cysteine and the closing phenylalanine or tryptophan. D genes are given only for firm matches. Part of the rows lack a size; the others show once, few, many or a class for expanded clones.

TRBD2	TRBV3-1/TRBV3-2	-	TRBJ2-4	CASSQVGGANNIQYF	TGTGCCAGCAGCCAAGTCGGGGGGGCGAATAACATTCAGTACTTC
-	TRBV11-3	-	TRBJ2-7	CASTPCEQYF	TGTGCCAGCACCCCCTGCGAGCAGTACTTC
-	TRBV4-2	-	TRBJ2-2	CASSQEIRPLIGELFF	TGTGCCAGCAGCCAAGAAATAAGACCCTTGATTGGGGAGCTGTTTTTT
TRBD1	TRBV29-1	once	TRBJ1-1	CSVMGQLNTEAFF	TGCAGCGTTATGGGACAGTTGAACACTGAAGCTTTCTTT
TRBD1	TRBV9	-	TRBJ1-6	CASSGQGNSPLHF	TGTGCCAGCAGCGGACAGGGGAATTCACCCCTCCACTTT
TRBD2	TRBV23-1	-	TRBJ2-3	CASSQSLGAGGLLREDTQYF	TGCGCCAGCAGTCAATCCCTCGGAGCGGGGGGGCTGTTGAGGGAAGATACGCAGTATTTT
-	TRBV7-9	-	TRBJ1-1	CASSTSQGRAFF	TGTGCCAGCAGCACAAGTCAGGGTAGGGCTTTCTTT
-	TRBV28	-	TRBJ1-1	CASSLVQGAGNTEAFF	TGTGCCAGCAGTTTAGTACAGGGAGCAGGTAACACTGAAGCTTTCTTT
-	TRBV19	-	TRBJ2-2	CASSGNLGGELFF	TGTGCCAGTAGTGGGAATTTAGGCGGGGAGCTGTTTTTT
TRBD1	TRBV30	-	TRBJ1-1	CAWKYWTGNTEAFF	TGTGCCTGGAAATACTGGACAGGGAACACTGAAGCTTTCTTT
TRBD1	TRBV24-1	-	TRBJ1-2	CATSDPGQDGYTF	TGTGCCACCAGTGACCCAGGACAGGATGGCTACACCTTC
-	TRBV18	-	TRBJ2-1	CASSPLISGLDEQFF	TGTGCCAGCTCACCACTTATATCGGGGCTGGATGAGCAGTTCTTC
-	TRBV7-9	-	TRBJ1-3	CASSDTGSGNTIYF	TGTGCCAGCAGCGATACAGGGAGTGGAAACACCATATATTTT
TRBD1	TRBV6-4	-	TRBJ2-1	CASSFTGGRRYNEQFF	TGTGCCAGCAGCTTTACAGGGGGACGACGCTACAATGAGCAGTTCTTC
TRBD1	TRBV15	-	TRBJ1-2	CATSSDGQVLSGYTF	TGTGCCACCAGCAGTGATGGACAGGTCCTAAGTGGCTACACCTTC
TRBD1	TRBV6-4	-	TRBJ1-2	CASSAQGNYGYTF	TGTGCCAGCAGTGCACAGGGGAACTATGGCTACACCTTC
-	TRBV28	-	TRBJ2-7	CASRGMGPSGWQKQYF	TGTGCCAGCAGAGGAATGGGCCCCTCCGGGTGGCAAAAGCAGTACTTC
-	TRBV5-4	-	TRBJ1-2	CASSIDRNYGYTF	TGTGCCAGCAGCATTGACCGTAACTATGGCTACACCTTC
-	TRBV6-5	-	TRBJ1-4	CASRPDATNEKLFF	TGTGCCAGCAGGCCGGATGCAACTAATGAAAAACTGTTTTTT
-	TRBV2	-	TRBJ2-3	CASSPGGDRDTQYF	TGTGCCAGCAGTCCTGGGGGGGACAGGGATACGCAGTATTTT
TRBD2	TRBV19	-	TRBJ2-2	CASRRVAGGLNTGELFF	TGTGCCAGTAGAAGGGTAGCGGGGGGTTTGAACACCGGGGAGCTGTTTTTT
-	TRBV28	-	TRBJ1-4	CASSSTGVLNEKLFF	TGTGCCAGCAGTTCCACAGGAGTCCTCAATGAAAAACTGTTTTTT
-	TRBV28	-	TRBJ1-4	CASSPFRGYATNEKLFF	TGTGCCAGCAGTCCCTTCCGGGGGTACGCAACTAATGAAAAACTGTTTTTT
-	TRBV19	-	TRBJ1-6	CASRTLQPHNSPLHF	TGTGCCAGTAGGACTCTGCAGCCACATAATTCACCCCTCCACTTT
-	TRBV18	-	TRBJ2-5	CASSPPGVETQYF	TGTGCCAGCTCACCACCAGGGGTGGAGACCCAGTACTTC
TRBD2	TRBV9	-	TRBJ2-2	CASSVGTLAGANTGELFF	TGTGCCAGCAGCGTAGGGACTCTAGCGGGGGCGAACACCGGGGAGCTGTTTTTT